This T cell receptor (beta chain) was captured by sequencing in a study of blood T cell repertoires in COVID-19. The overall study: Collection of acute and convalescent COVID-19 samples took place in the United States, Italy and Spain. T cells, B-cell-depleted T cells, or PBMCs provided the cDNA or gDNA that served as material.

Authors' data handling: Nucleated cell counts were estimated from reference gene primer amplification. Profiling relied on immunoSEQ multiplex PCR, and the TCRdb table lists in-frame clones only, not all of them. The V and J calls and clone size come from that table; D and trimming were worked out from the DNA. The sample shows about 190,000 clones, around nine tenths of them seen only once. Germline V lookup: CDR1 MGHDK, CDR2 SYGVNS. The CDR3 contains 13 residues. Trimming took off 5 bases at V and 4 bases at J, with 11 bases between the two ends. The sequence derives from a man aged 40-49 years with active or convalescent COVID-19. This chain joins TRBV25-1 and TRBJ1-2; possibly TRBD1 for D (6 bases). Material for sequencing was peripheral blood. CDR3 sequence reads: CASSPDRTYGYTF. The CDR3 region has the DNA TGTGCCAGCAGTCCAGACAGGACCTATGGCTACACCTTC.